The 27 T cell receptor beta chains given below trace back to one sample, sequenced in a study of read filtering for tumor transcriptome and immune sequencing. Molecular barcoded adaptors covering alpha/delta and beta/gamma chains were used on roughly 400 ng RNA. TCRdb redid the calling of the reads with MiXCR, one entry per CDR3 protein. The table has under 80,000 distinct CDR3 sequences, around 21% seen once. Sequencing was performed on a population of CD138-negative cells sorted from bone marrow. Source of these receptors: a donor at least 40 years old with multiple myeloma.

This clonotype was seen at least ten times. CDR3 amino acids: CASSSGLAGNSYEQYF. In DNA, the CDR3 is TGTGCCAGTAGTTCCGGACTAGCGGGGAACTCCTACGAGCAGTACTTC. The rearrangement joins TRBV19 to TRBJ2-7, with TRBD2 identical over 12 bases. CDR1 is LNHDA, CDR2 SQIVND, per germline (reference sequence). This CDR3 spans 16 amino acids. V dropped 5 bases and J dropped 0; count of bases not matched to a gene: 5.

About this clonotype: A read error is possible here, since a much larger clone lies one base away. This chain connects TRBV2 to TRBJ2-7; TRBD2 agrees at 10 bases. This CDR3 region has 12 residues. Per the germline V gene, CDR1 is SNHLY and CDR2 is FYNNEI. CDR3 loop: CASTSGGYGQYF. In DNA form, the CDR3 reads TGTGCCAGCACTAGCGGGGGCTACGGGCAGTACTTC.

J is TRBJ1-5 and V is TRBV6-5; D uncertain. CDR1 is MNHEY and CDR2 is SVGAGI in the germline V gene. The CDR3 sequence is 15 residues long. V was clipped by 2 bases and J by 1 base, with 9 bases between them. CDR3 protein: CASSYGMGSNQPQHF. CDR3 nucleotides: TGTGCCAGCAGTTACGGAATGGGGAGCAATCAGCCCCAGCATTTT.

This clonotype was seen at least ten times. The CDR3 DNA follows: TGTGCCAGCAGCAGAGACAGGGACAACACTGAAGCTTTCTTT. Protein: CASSRDRDNTEAFF. The chain links TRBV7-2 to TRBJ1-1; 7 nucleotides line up with TRBD1. The CDR3 is 14 amino acids. V shed 5 bases, J shed 2 bases, and the junction held 5 bases outside the gene matches. Germline V gene lookup returns CDR1 SGHTA and CDR2 FQGNSA.

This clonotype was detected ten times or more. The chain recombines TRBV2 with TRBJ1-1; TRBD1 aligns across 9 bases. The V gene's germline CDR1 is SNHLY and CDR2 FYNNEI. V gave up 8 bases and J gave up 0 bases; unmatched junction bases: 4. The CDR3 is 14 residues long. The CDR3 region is CASRWDRVNTEAFF. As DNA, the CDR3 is TGTGCCAGCCGGTGGGACAGGGTGAACACTGAAGCTTTCTTT.

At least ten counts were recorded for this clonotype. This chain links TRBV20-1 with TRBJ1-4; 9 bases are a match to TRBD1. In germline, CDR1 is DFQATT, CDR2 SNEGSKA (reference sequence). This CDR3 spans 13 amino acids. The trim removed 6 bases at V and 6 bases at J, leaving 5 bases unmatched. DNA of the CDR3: TGCAGTGCCCTGGACAGGGGAGATGAAAAACTGTTTTTT. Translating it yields CSALDRGDEKLFF.

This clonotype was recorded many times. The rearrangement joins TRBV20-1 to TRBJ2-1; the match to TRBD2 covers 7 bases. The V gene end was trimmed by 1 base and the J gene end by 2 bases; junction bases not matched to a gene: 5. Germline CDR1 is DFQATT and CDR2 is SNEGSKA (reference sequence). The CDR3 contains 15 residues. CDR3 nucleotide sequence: TGCAGTGCTAGAGTCCCGACTAGCACCTACAATGAGCAGTTCTTC. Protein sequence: CSARVPTSTYNEQFF.

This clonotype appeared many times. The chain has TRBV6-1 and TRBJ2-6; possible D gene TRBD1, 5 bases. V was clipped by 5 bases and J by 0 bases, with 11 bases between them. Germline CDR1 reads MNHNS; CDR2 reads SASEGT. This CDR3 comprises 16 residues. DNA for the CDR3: TGTGCCAGCAGTAACAGGCTCAGCTCTGGGGCCAACGTCCTGACTTTC. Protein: CASSNRLSSGANVLTF.

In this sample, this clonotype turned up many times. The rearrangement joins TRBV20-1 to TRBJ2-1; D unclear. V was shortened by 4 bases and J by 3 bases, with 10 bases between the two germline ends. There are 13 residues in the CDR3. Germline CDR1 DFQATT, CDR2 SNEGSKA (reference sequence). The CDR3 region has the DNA TGCAGTGCTATCAATCCCAACTACAATGAGCAGTTCTTC. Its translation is CSAINPNYNEQFF.

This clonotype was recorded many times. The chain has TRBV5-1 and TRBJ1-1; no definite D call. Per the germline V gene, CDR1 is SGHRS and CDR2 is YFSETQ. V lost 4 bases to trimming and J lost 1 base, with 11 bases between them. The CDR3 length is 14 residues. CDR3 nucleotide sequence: TGCGCCAGCAGCCTAAGGACGCAGAACACTGAAGCTTTCTTT. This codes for CASSLRTQNTEAFF. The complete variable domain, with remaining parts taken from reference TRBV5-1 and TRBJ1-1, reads KAGVTQTPRYLIKTRGQQVTLSCSPISGHRSVSWYQQTPGQGLQFLFEYFSETQRNKGNFPGRFSGRQFSNSRSEMNVSTLELGDSALYLCASSLRTQNTEAFFGQGTRLTVV.

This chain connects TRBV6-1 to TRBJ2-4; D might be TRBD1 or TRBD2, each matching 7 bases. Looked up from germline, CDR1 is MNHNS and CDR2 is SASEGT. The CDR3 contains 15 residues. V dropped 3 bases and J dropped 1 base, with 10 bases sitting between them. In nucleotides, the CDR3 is TGTGCCAGCAGTGAGGGAGGGGGCGCCAAAAACATTCAGTACTTC. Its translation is CASSEGGGAKNIQYF.

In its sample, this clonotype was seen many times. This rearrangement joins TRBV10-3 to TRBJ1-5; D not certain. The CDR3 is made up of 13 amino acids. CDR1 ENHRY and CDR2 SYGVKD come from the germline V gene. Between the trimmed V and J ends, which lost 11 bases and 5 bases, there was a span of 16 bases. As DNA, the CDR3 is TGTGCCGCTAACGGGGTCAAGGATCAGCCCCAGCATTTT. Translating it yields CAANGVKDQPQHF.

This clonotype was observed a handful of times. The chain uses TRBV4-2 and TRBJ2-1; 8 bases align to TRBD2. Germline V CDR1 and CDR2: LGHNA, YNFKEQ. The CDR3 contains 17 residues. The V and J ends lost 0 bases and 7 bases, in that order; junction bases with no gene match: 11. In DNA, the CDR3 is TGTGCCAGCAGCCAAGAGCTGACGGCGGTAGCGGGGAATGAGCAGTTCTTC. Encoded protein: CASSQELTAVAGNEQFF.

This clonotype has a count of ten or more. CDR3 residues: CASTLSGGYEQYF. CDR3 nucleotides: TGTGCCAGCACCCTATCGGGGGGTTACGAGCAGTACTTC. V is TRBV28 and J is TRBJ2-7, with 7 bases aligning to TRBD2. The J segment lost 4 bases and the V segment lost 7 bases, leaving 7 bases of the junction unmatched. Germline CDR1 and CDR2: MDHEN and SYDVKM. This CDR3 comprises 13 residues. Full variable domain (remainder filled in from reference TRBV28 and TRBJ2-7): DVKVTQSSRYLVKRTGEKVFLECVQDMDHENMFWYRQDPGLGLRLIYFSYDVKMKEKGDIPEGYSVSREKKERFSLILESASTNQTSMYLCASTLSGGYEQYFGPGTRLTVT.

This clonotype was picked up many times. DNA for the CDR3: TGCAGTGCTAGAGAGGTTGCGGGCGAGCAGTACTTC. Protein sequence: CSAREVAGEQYF. The chain joins TRBV20-1 to TRBJ2-7; D might be TRBD2 (5 bases). Germline CDR1 DFQATT, CDR2 SNEGSKA (reference sequence). The CDR3 length is 12 residues. Trimming removed 0 bases at V and 6 bases at J, with 9 bases between.

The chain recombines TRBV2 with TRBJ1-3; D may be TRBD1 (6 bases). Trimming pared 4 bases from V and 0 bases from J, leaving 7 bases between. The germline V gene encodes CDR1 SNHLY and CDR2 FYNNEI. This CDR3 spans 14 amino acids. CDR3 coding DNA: TGTGCCAGCAGTGGACAGGTCTCTGGAAACACCATATATTTT. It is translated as CASSGQVSGNTIYF. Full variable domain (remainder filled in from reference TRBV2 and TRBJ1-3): EPEVTQTPSHQVTQMGQEVILRCVPISNHLYFYWYRQILGQKVEFLVSFYNNEISEKSEIFDDQFSVERPDGSNFTLKIRSTKLEDSAMYFCASSGQVSGNTIYFGEGSWLTVV.

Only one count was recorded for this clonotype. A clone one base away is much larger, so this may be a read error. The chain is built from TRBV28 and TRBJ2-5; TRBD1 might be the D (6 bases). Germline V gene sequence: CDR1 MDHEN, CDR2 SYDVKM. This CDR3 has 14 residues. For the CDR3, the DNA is TGTGCCACGCGGTCCCCAGGGGCCCAAGAGATCCAGTACTTC. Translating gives CATRSPGAQEIQYF.

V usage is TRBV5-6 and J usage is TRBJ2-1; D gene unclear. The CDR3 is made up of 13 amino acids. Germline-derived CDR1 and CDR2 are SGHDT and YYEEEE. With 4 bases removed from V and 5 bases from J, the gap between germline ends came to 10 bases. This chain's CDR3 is CASSLVGDNEQFF. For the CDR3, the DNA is TGTGCCAGCAGCCTGGTGGGCGACAATGAGCAGTTCTTC.

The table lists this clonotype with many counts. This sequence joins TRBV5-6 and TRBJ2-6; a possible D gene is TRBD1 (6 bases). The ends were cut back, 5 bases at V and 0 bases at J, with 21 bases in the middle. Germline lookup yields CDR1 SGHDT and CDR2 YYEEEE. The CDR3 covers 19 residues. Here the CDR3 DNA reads TGTGCCAGCAGGTTAATTAACAGGGATACAACCTCTGGGGCCAACGTCCTGACTTTC. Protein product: CASRLINRDTTSGANVLTF.

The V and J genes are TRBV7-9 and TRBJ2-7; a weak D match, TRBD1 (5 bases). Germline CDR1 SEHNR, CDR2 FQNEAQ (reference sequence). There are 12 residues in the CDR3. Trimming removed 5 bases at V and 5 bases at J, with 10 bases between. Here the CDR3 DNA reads TGTGCCAGCAGCACAGGACCGGACGAGCAGTACTTC. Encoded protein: CASSTGPDEQYF.

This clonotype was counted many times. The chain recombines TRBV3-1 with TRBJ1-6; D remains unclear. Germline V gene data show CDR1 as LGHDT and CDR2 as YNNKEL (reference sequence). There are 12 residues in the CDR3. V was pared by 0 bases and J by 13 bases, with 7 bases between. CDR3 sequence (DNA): TGTGCCAGCAGCCAAGACCTGGGGCCCCTCCACTTT. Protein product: CASSQDLGPLHF.

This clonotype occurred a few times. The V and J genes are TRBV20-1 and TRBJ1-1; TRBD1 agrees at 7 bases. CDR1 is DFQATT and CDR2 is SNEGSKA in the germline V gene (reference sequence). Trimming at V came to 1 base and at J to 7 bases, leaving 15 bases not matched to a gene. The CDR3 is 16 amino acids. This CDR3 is CSARGGIGQAAGEAFF. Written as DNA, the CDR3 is TGCAGTGCTAGAGGGGGGATTGGACAGGCGGCGGGTGAAGCTTTCTTT.

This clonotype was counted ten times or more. This chain's CDR3 is CSARRRPEAFF. The CDR3 nucleotides are TGCAGTGCCCGGAGGAGGCCTGAAGCTTTCTTT. J is TRBJ1-1 and V is TRBV20-1; unclear D gene. CDR3 length: 11 residues. Germline CDR1 and CDR2: DFQATT and SNEGSKA (reference sequence). The V end lost 6 bases, the J end lost 6 bases, and 11 bases lay between the germline ends.

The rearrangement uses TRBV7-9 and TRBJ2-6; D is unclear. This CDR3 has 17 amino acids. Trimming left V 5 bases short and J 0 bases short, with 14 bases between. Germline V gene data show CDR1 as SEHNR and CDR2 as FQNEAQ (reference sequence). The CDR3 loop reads CASSHSDGYSGANVLTF. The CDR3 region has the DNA TGTGCCAGCAGCCACTCAGACGGCTACTCTGGGGCCAACGTCCTGACTTTC.

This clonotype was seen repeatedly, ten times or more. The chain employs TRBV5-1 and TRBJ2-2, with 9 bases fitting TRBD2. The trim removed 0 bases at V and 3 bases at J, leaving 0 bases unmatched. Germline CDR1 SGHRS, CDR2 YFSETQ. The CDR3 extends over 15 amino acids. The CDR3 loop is CASSLGLADTGELFF. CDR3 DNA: TGCGCCAGCAGCTTGGGACTAGCGGACACCGGGGAGCTGTTTTTT.

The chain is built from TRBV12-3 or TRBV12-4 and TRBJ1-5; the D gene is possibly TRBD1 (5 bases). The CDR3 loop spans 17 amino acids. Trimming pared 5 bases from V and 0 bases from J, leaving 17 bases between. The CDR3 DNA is TGTGCCAGCAGTGGAAGGGACGGGATCCTTAGCAATCAGCCCCAGCATTTT. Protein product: CASSGRDGILSNQPQHF.

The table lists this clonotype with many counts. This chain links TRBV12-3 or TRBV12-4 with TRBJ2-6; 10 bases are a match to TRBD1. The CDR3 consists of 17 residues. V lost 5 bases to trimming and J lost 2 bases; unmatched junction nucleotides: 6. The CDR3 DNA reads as TGTGCCAGCAGTAGGGACAGGGGAACGGCTGGGGCCAACGTCCTGACTTTC. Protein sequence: CASSRDRGTAGANVLTF.